This T cell receptor (beta chain) is from a study of blood T cells in healthy people across ages. Then a second PCR, running roughly 6 to 11 cycles, was carried out with a sample-barcoded 5' primer and a J-beta primer mix. TCRdb processed the 5' RACE reads anew with MiXCR; each CDR3 protein has one entry. The sample yields around 990,000 distinct CDR3 sequences, approximately 25% seen once. These data also featured in a second study, about T cells of mothers and their children.

Sequencing was done on a sample of blood. This clonotype was obtained from a girl aged 2-15 years in good health.

CDR3 residues: CSVEFQRELGTDTQYF. In DNA, the CDR3 is TGCAGCGTTGAATTTCAGCGGGAGTTAGGCACAGATACGCAGTATTTT. The V call is TRBV29-1, the J call TRBJ2-3; 8 nucleotides match TRBD2. The ends lost 2 bases at V and 1 base at J; junction bases unmatched: 8. The CDR3 runs to 16 residues. The germline V gene has CDR1 SQVTM and CDR2 ANQGSEA.